This T cell receptor beta chain was captured by sequencing in a study of sequential checkpoint blockade in melanoma. The wider study: First-line arms were nivolumab then ipilimumab, or the reverse, randomized 1:1. Each arm's sequence ended with maintenance nivolumab.

The assay was immunoSEQ multiplex PCR, and TCRdb's table has in-frame clones only and misses some. The sample shows approximately 12,000 clones, about four fifths of them seen only once. Treatment here: randomized to nivolumab then ipilimumab (arm A) or the reverse (arm B). None of the patients previously received DNA-damaging chemotherapy. From thawed PBMCs, live CD3+CD8+ cells negative for CD19 and CD56 were sorted. Losses at the gene ends were 2 bases for V and 4 bases for J; bases not matched to a gene: 6. CDR3 length: 15 amino acids. Germline CDR1 is SGHNT and CDR2 is YENEEA. The chain uses TRBV11-3 and TRBJ2-3, with 7 bases matching TRBD1. This specimen was CD8+ T cells sorted from blood (inferred from file names), taken from a patient given nivolumab and ipilimumab in sequence. The TCR comes from a human donor with melanoma. CDR3 sequence (DNA): TGTGCCAGCAGCTTACCGGACAGGTTAGCAGATACGCAGTATTTT. Protein product: CASSLPDRLADTQYF.